There are many counts of the clone carrying this T cell receptor (beta chain). The antigen is undetermined. Researchers took RNA transcripts and amplified TCR beta CDR3 regions from them. Following a first-round RT-PCR that used HTBI primers, a second-round multiplex PCR was carried out. Each CDR3 protein gets one entry after TCRdb re-called the multiplex PCR reads with MiXCR. The data show around 400,000 distinct CDR3 sequences, approximately 20% seen once. The sample comes from a study of Graves' ophthalmopathy and Graves' hyperthyroidism. Whole-study results and caveats: Blood also contained most of the expanded thyroid clonotypes above 0.001 frequency.

The specimen sequenced was peripheral blood. The sequence was obtained from a woman younger than 30 with Graves' ophthalmopathy.

The CDR3 spells CASSLLAGADEQYF. CDR3 DNA: TGTGCCAGCAGTTTACTAGCGGGAGCTGACGAGCAGTACTTC. The chain uses TRBV12-3 or TRBV12-4 and TRBJ2-7; TRBD2 aligns across 10 bases. This CDR3 is built from 14 residues. V was clipped by 2 bases and J by 5 bases; unmatched bases: 3.